This TCR beta chain was obtained from a study of breast tumors, draining lymph nodes, adjacent tissues. Points from the study as a whole: Findings are consistent with lymph node origin and intratumoral expansion of most tumor T cells. Tumors had less TCR diversity than lymph nodes, more than nontumor tissue.

Breast cancer patients provided tissue from their axillary draining lymph nodes. With 6 bases removed from V and 5 bases from J, the gap between germline ends came to 16 bases. The CDR3 loop spans 14 amino acids. Germline CDR1 reads SGHAT; CDR2 reads FQNNGV. Turning to this clonotype: Its antigen is not identified.

MiXCR was run by TCRdb on the multiplex PCR reads, yielding one entry per CDR3 protein. The sample has 100,000 to 150,000 distinct CDR3 sequences, nearly 20% seen once. This sequence originates from a female donor with breast cancer. Some clones in this sample may be carry-over from other donors' samples. This sequence joins TRBV11-2 and TRBJ1-1, with D perhaps matching TRBD1 (5 bases). Sequenced input: axillary lymph node tissue. Here the CDR3 reads CASSLSGGWTEAFF. The CDR3 DNA is TGTGCCAGCAGTTTATCCGGGGGTTGGACTGAAGCTTTCTTT.